This is a list of T cell receptor beta chains from one sample in a study of T cell clones after liver transplantation. Produced via immunoSEQ multiplex PCR; TCRdb's table is partial and in-frame only. Of some 110,000 clones listed, 90% are singletons. The specimen was CD4+ T cells from blood, collected 12 months after liver transplant. These receptors were taken from a human patient who received a liver transplant. Some T cells may arise from the graft donor. Both conserved end residues are part of each CDR3. The D gene is left open where the match is weak. Size is omitted from some rows. Given values are once, few, many or a class for expanded clones.

j_call: TRBJ1-1; clone_size: .; v_call: TRBV5-1; d_call: TRBD1; cdr3_nt: TGCGCCAGCAGCTTTAGACAGGGAGGGGACACTGAAGCTTTCTTT; cdr3_aa: CASSFRQGGDTEAFF
j_call: TRBJ2-1; clone_size: .; v_call: TRBV28; d_call: .; cdr3_nt: TGTGCCAGCAGTTTATGGCAACCCTCCCCCGCCCGCTCCTACAATGAGCAGTTCTTC; cdr3_aa: CASSLWQPSPARSYNEQFF
j_call: TRBJ2-3; clone_size: .; v_call: TRBV12-5; d_call: .; cdr3_nt: TGTGCTAGTGGTATTGTGGATACGCAGTATTTT; cdr3_aa: CASGIVDTQYF
j_call: TRBJ1-4; clone_size: .; v_call: TRBV10-3; d_call: TRBD1; cdr3_nt: TGTGCCATCAGTGAGTCCATGACAGGGGAGGAAAAACTGTTTTTT; cdr3_aa: CAISESMTGEEKLFF
j_call: TRBJ2-3; clone_size: .; v_call: TRBV21-1; d_call: .; cdr3_nt: TGTGCCAGCAGCAAAGACCGGGTTGTTGGGAGCGTTTATGCAGATACGCAGTATTTT; cdr3_aa: CASSKDRVVGSVYADTQYF
j_call: TRBJ2-7; clone_size: once; v_call: TRBV11-2; d_call: TRBD2; cdr3_nt: TGTGCCAGCAGCCGACCGGGGGTAGCGGGAGTTAACGAGCAGTACTTC; cdr3_aa: CASSRPGVAGVNEQYF
j_call: TRBJ2-1; clone_size: many; v_call: TRBV10-1; d_call: .; cdr3_nt: TGCGCCAGCAGTGAGGGCGGGACTCTCTCCGAGCAGTTCTTC; cdr3_aa: CASSEGGTLSEQFF
j_call: TRBJ1-2; clone_size: .; v_call: TRBV5-3; d_call: .; cdr3_nt: TGTGCCAGAAGCTTTCCGGGACGGAACTATGGCTACACCTTC; cdr3_aa: CARSFPGRNYGYTF
j_call: TRBJ1-4; clone_size: .; v_call: TRBV11-3; d_call: .; cdr3_nt: TGTGCCAGCAGCCCTACAGCTTCTGTTGAAAAACTGTTTTTT; cdr3_aa: CASSPTASVEKLFF
j_call: TRBJ2-7; clone_size: .; v_call: TRBV11-2; d_call: .; cdr3_nt: TGTGCCAGCAGCTTCGGGACTGGACCCTACGAGCAGTACTTC; cdr3_aa: CASSFGTGPYEQYF
j_call: TRBJ2-7; clone_size: .; v_call: TRBV6-1; d_call: TRBD2; cdr3_nt: TGTGCCAGCAGTGAACAGGGGCGCGGGAGGAGAGAGTACGAGCAGTACTTC; cdr3_aa: CASSEQGRGRREYEQYF
j_call: TRBJ1-1; clone_size: .; v_call: TRBV7-2; d_call: TRBD1; cdr3_nt: TGTGCCAGCAGCTTAGCGGGGACAGGGGGCGGTCAGACTGAAGCTTTCTTT; cdr3_aa: CASSLAGTGGGQTEAFF
j_call: TRBJ1-1; clone_size: .; v_call: TRBV6-5; d_call: .; cdr3_nt: TGTGCCAGCACCTCCCTGGACGGAGAAGCTTTCTTT; cdr3_aa: CASTSLDGEAFF
j_call: TRBJ1-2; clone_size: .; v_call: TRBV30; d_call: TRBD1; cdr3_nt: TGTGCCTGCCCAATGGGAGCGAGACAGGGATCCTACACCTTC; cdr3_aa: CACPMGARQGSYTF
j_call: TRBJ2-1; clone_size: .; v_call: TRBV5-8; d_call: TRBD2; cdr3_nt: TGTGCCAGCAGCTTCACCGGGACTAATACCCCTGGTGAGCAGTTCTTC; cdr3_aa: CASSFTGTNTPGEQFF
j_call: TRBJ2-3; clone_size: .; v_call: TRBV14; d_call: .; cdr3_nt: TGTGCCAGCAGCCTTACAGGGCGCACAGATACGCAGTATTTT; cdr3_aa: CASSLTGRTDTQYF
j_call: TRBJ2-3; clone_size: .; v_call: TRBV6-5; d_call: TRBD1; cdr3_nt: TGTGCCAGCGTATACCGGACAGGGAGCACAGATACGCAGTATTTT; cdr3_aa: CASVYRTGSTDTQYF
j_call: TRBJ2-1; clone_size: .; v_call: TRBV5-1; d_call: TRBD2; cdr3_nt: TGCGCCAGCAGCTCCGGGACTAGCGGGAGCGTAGCCTACAATGAGCAGTTCTTC; cdr3_aa: CASSSGTSGSVAYNEQFF
j_call: TRBJ1-2; clone_size: .; v_call: TRBV5-1; d_call: .; cdr3_nt: TGCGCCAGCAGCTTGCGGGGGCCCCATGGCTACACCTTC; cdr3_aa: CASSLRGPHGYTF
j_call: TRBJ1-5; clone_size: .; v_call: TRBV19; d_call: .; cdr3_nt: TGTGCCAGCTGGGTAGGCGGTAGCAATCAGCCCCAGCATTTT; cdr3_aa: CASWVGGSNQPQHF
j_call: TRBJ2-1; clone_size: .; v_call: TRBV6-1; d_call: TRBD1; cdr3_nt: TGTGCCAGCAGCTCCGGGACAGGGGGGTACAATGAGCAGTTCTTC; cdr3_aa: CASSSGTGGYNEQFF
j_call: TRBJ2-3; clone_size: once; v_call: TRBV5-1; d_call: .; cdr3_nt: TGCGCCAGCAGCTCCCTCCCCGCGACAGATACGCAGTATTTT; cdr3_aa: CASSSLPATDTQYF
j_call: TRBJ1-1; clone_size: .; v_call: TRBV29-1; d_call: TRBD1; cdr3_nt: TGCAGCGTCCAAAACGGGCCCCTGACAGGGCCCTCCATTGGGAACACTGAAGCTTTCTTT; cdr3_aa: CSVQNGPLTGPSIGNTEAFF
j_call: TRBJ2-7; clone_size: .; v_call: TRBV11-3; d_call: TRBD2; cdr3_nt: TGTGCCAGCAGCTTAGTTTTTTCGGGAGGGCCTTCCGAGCAGTACTTC; cdr3_aa: CASSLVFSGGPSEQYF
j_call: TRBJ2-5; clone_size: .; v_call: TRBV7-3; d_call: TRBD2; cdr3_nt: TGTGCCAGCGGGGTAGCGGGAACAGAGACCCAGTACTTC; cdr3_aa: CASGVAGTETQYF
j_call: TRBJ2-2; clone_size: .; v_call: TRBV21-1; d_call: .; cdr3_nt: TGTGCCATCGAAGGGGCCCCGGGAGGGTACACCGGGGAGCTGTTTTTT; cdr3_aa: CAIEGAPGGYTGELFF
j_call: TRBJ2-3; clone_size: .; v_call: TRBV7-3; d_call: .; cdr3_nt: TGTGCCAGCAGCTTAGATGGTGCTAGCACAGATACGCAGTATTTT; cdr3_aa: CASSLDGASTDTQYF
j_call: TRBJ2-6; clone_size: .; v_call: TRBV19; d_call: .; cdr3_nt: TGTGCCAGTGGGATTAGGGCAGGGCGTTCCGTAGCCCTGACTTTC; cdr3_aa: CASGIRAGRSVALTF
j_call: TRBJ2-7; clone_size: .; v_call: TRBV28; d_call: .; cdr3_nt: TGTGCCAGCAGTTTGGGGTTCAGGCCGTACGAGCAGTACTTC; cdr3_aa: CASSLGFRPYEQYF
j_call: TRBJ2-5; clone_size: .; v_call: TRBV5-5; d_call: TRBD2; cdr3_nt: TGTGCCAGCAGCTTGGAGGGACTAGCGGCGGAGACCCAGTACTTC; cdr3_aa: CASSLEGLAAETQYF
j_call: TRBJ2-1; clone_size: .; v_call: TRBV7-9; d_call: .; cdr3_nt: TGTGCCAGCAGCTTACCTAGACCTACGGATGAGCAGTTCTTC; cdr3_aa: CASSLPRPTDEQFF